Presented here are 8 T cell receptor beta chains from one specimen sequenced in a study of cytomegalovirus exposure and HLA in healthy donors. The PCR employed 60 Vbeta primers together with 13 Jbeta primers. Repertoires were generated with immunoSEQ multiplex PCR, while TCRdb's copy carries only in-frame clones and drops some. Here the sample spans under 200,000 clones, over 70% being singletons. Sequencing was performed on PBMCs. These receptors all come from a man aged 50-59 years in good health and CMV-seropositive.

The chain is built from TRBV7-3 and TRBJ2-5, with D possibly TRBD1 on 6 matching bases. This CDR3 has 17 amino acids. The V gene lost 7 bases and the J gene lost 13 bases, with 34 bases spanning the gap. Germline lookup yields CDR1 SGHTA and CDR2 FQGTGA. The CDR3 loop reads CASNPYYCDRPTVSGYF. CDR3 DNA: TGTGCCAGCAACCCTTATTACTGTGACAGGCCAACGGTCTCCGGGTACTTC.

V is TRBV4-1 and J is TRBJ2-7, with D maybe TRBD1 (6 bases). Germline V CDR1 and CDR2: MGHRA, YSYEKL. Trimming stripped 3 bases from V and 2 bases from J, with 11 bases between. This CDR3 has 14 residues. CDR3 sequence (DNA): TGCGCCAGCAGCCAGGTACAGGGAACCTACGAGCAGTACTTC. This translates into CASSQVQGTYEQYF.

The chain combines TRBV4-1 with TRBJ1-5; D ambiguous. Trimming took 3 bases from V and 4 from J, leaving 7 bases between them. The V gene's germline CDR1 is MGHRA and CDR2 YSYEKL. The CDR3 length is 13 residues. The DNA for the CDR3 is TGCGCCAGCAGCCACGGTTGGAATCAGCCCCAGCATTTT. Translation gives CASSHGWNQPQHF.

This clone has only a few counts. V and J are TRBV28 and TRBJ1-1; D unresolved. V was shortened by 5 bases and J by 1 base, with 8 bases between the two germline ends. CDR1 is MDHEN, CDR2 SYDVKM, per germline. The CDR3 contains 13 residues. Here the CDR3 reads CASSLGKNTEAFF. CDR3 nucleotide sequence: TGTGCCAGCAGTCTAGGTAAGAACACTGAAGCTTTCTTT. The variable domain in full, with the rest retrieved from reference TRBV28 and TRBJ1-1, is DVKVTQSSRYLVKRTGEKVFLECVQDMDHENMFWYRQDPGLGLRLIYFSYDVKMKEKGDIPEGYSVSREKKERFSLILESASTNQTSMYLCASSLGKNTEAFFGQGTRLTVV.

The chain links TRBV9 to TRBJ2-3; possibly TRBD2 for D (7 bases). V gave up 4 bases and J gave up 4 bases, with 22 bases separating them. The CDR3 contains 17 residues. Per germline, CDR1 SGDLS and CDR2 YYNGEE. DNA of the CDR3: TGTGCCAGCAGCCCCCCCCTGGGGGGGCCTCCAGCAGATACGCAGTATTTT. Translating gives CASSPPLGGPPADTQYF.

The DNA of the CDR3 is TGTGCCAGCTCACCCTCAAGCGGGGGGGCTACCTACGAGCAGTACTTC. Its translation: CASSPSSGGATYEQYF. The V and J genes are TRBV18 and TRBJ2-7; TRBD2 agrees at 10 bases. The ends lost 3 bases at V and 2 bases at J; junction bases unmatched: 7. The CDR3 is made up of 16 amino acids. Germline V gene lookup returns CDR1 KGHSH and CDR2 LQKENI.

Here the CDR3 reads CASRARGLRNQPQHF. CDR3 nucleotides: TGTGCCAGCAGGGCCAGGGGGCTTCGCAATCAGCCCCAGCATTTT. The chain employs TRBV27 and TRBJ1-5; TRBD1 agrees at 8 bases. The junction had 6 bases not matched to a gene; V was cut back by 6 bases and J by 2 bases. Germline V gives CDR1 MNHEY, CDR2 SMNVEV (reference sequence). The length of the CDR3 is 15 residues.

This clone was found once. The chain uses TRBV6-6 and TRBJ1-6; no definite D call. Germline CDR1 is MNHNY and CDR2 is SVGAGI (reference sequence). CDR3 length equals 14 residues. Between the trimmed V and J ends, which lost 6 bases and 7 bases, there was a span of 13 bases. The CDR3 DNA follows: TGTGCCAGCAGGGGAGGGAACCCAAATTCACCCCTCCACTTT. It codes for CASRGGNPNSPLHF.